The 30 T cell receptor beta chains below all came from one sample that was sequenced in a study of cytomegalovirus exposure and HLA in healthy donors. 13 Jbeta primers and 60 Vbeta primers were used for the PCR. Repertoires were generated with immunoSEQ multiplex PCR, while TCRdb's copy carries only in-frame clones and drops some. The sample holds approximately 150,000 clones, about three fifths seen once. Source material: PBMCs. The receptors shown here come from a woman aged 55-70 years in good health and CMV-seropositive.

In its sample, this clone was seen a few times. This chain joins TRBV29-1 and TRBJ1-1, with 10 nucleotides matching TRBD1. The CDR3 is 12 amino acids. The V and J ends lost 6 bases and 4 bases, in that order; junction bases with no gene match: 2. Germline CDR1 and CDR2: SQVTM and ANQGSEA. Written as DNA, the CDR3 is TGCAGCGTACGGACAGGGGGCACTGAAGCTTTCTTT. It specifies CSVRTGGTEAFF.

This clone appeared a few times. This CDR3 reads CASSLRRGAIETQYF. CDR3 sequence (DNA): TGTGCCAGCAGCCTCCGTCGCGGCGCGATAGAGACCCAGTACTTC. V usage is TRBV14 and J usage is TRBJ2-5; D remains ambiguous. The CDR3 consists of 15 residues. CDR1 is SGHDN, CDR2 FVKESK, per germline. With 4 bases removed from V and 4 bases from J, the gap between germline ends came to 16 bases.

The chain recombines TRBV7-8 with TRBJ2-6; D gene ambiguous. This CDR3 is built from 14 residues. Germline lookup yields CDR1 SGHVS and CDR2 FQNEAQ. Trimming shortened V by 5 bases and J by 0 bases, and 5 bases separated the two germline ends. Here the CDR3 DNA reads TGTGCCAGCAGCCCGAGCTCTGGGGCCAACGTCCTGACTTTC. Translation gives CASSPSSGANVLTF.

This clone appeared many times. The chain couples TRBV5-4 to TRBJ1-5; no clear D. Germline V gives CDR1 SGHNT, CDR2 YYREEE (reference sequence). Trimming removed 7 bases from V and 6 bases from J, with 14 bases in between. This CDR3 is built from 13 residues. CDR3 amino acids: CASSGSPGQPQHF. As DNA, the CDR3 is TGTGCCAGCTCCGGGAGCCCAGGTCAGCCCCAGCATTTT. Filled out from reference TRBV5-4 and TRBJ1-5, the complete variable domain reads ETGVTQSPTHLIKTRGQQVTLRCSSQSGHNTVSWYQQALGQGPQFIFQYYREEENGRGNFPPRFSGLQFPNYSSELNVNALELDDSALYLCASSGSPGQPQHFGDGTRLSIL.

The chain combines TRBV5-1 with TRBJ2-1; TRBD2 agrees at 9 bases. There are 14 residues in the CDR3. Germline V gene lookup returns CDR1 SGHRS and CDR2 YFSETQ. V lost 6 bases to trimming and J lost 5 bases; unmatched junction nucleotides: 6. CDR3 coding DNA: TGCGCCAGCACCCTAGCGGGGAATCACAATGAGCAGTTCTTC. As protein: CASTLAGNHNEQFF.

The chain has TRBV15 and TRBJ2-7, with D maybe TRBD2 (6 bases). The ends were cut back, 2 bases at V and 2 bases at J, with 10 bases in the middle. In germline, CDR1 is LNHNV, CDR2 YYDKDF (reference sequence). This CDR3 has 14 amino acids. CDR3 in DNA: TGTGCCACCAGCAGACTCGGGGGAACCTACGAGCAGTACTTC. It specifies CATSRLGGTYEQYF.

The chain has TRBV2 and TRBJ2-7, with no clear D. This CDR3 comprises 14 residues. Germline CDR1 is SNHLY and CDR2 is FYNNEI. V lost 3 bases and J lost 0, with 9 bases in between. CDR3 in amino acids: CASSDNEFSYEQYF. CDR3 coding DNA: TGTGCCAGCAGTGATAACGAGTTCTCCTACGAGCAGTACTTC.

J is TRBJ2-1 and V is TRBV7-3, with 16 bases lining up with TRBD2. This CDR3 has 17 residues. Germline V lookup: CDR1 SGHTA, CDR2 FQGTGA. J was trimmed by 5 bases and V by 5 bases; bases with no gene match: 6. The CDR3 DNA reads as TGTGCCAGCAGCGCGGGACTAGCGGGAGGGTTGGACAATGAGCAGTTCTTC. This codes for CASSAGLAGGLDNEQFF.

CDR3 sequence (DNA): TGCGCCAGCAGCCAAGATCTCCTGGCTTCTAGCGGGAGCTACGAGCAGTACTTC. Translation gives CASSQDLLASSGSYEQYF. The rearrangement links TRBV4-3 to TRBJ2-7; TRBD2 agrees at 10 bases. Trimming cost V 0 bases and J 3 bases; bases outside gene matches: 11. CDR1 is LGHNA, CDR2 YSLEER, per germline. The CDR3 is 18 amino acids.

V is TRBV6-5 and J is TRBJ1-3; the D gene is possibly TRBD1 (5 bases). V dropped 2 bases and J dropped 2 bases, with 10 bases sitting between them. Looked up from germline, CDR1 is MNHEY and CDR2 is SVGAGI. The CDR3 covers 15 residues. CDR3 loop: CASSYLGLAGNTIYF. In DNA, the CDR3 is TGTGCCAGCAGTTACCTGGGACTGGCTGGAAACACCATATATTTT.

The chain links TRBV19 to TRBJ1-1; D gene uncertain. The germline V gene encodes CDR1 LNHDA and CDR2 SQIVND (reference sequence). The CDR3 covers 13 residues. The V gene lost 5 bases and the J gene lost 7 bases, with 14 bases spanning the gap. CDR3 residues: CASSFRRELEAFF. CDR3 nucleotide sequence: TGTGCCAGTAGTTTCAGGAGGGAGCTTGAAGCTTTCTTT. Full variable domain (outside the CDR3, taken from reference TRBV19 and TRBJ1-1): DGGITQSPKYLFRKEGQNVTLSCEQNLNHDAMYWYRQDPGQGLRLIYYSQIVNDFQKGDIAEGYSVSREKKESFPLTVTSAQKNPTAFYLCASSFRRELEAFFGQGTRLTVV.

This clone was observed once. The chain is built from TRBV28 and TRBJ1-3, with TRBD1 matching over 11 bases. There are 17 residues in the CDR3. Germline CDR1 and CDR2: MDHEN and SYDVKM. The trim removed 5 bases at V and 0 bases at J, leaving 6 bases unmatched. CDR3 bases: TGTGCCAGCAGTCTAGGGACAGGGGGGCCCTCTGGAAACACCATATATTTT. Amino acid sequence: CASSLGTGGPSGNTIYF. Full variable domain (missing parts from reference TRBV28 and TRBJ1-3): DVKVTQSSRYLVKRTGEKVFLECVQDMDHENMFWYRQDPGLGLRLIYFSYDVKMKEKGDIPEGYSVSREKKERFSLILESASTNQTSMYLCASSLGTGGPSGNTIYFGEGSWLTVV.

The chain carries TRBV27 and TRBJ2-1, with TRBD1 identical over 10 bases. CDR3 size: 14 residues. Germline CDR1 and CDR2: MNHEY and SMNVEV (reference sequence). The junction had 3 bases not matched to a gene; V was cut back by 4 bases and J by 6 bases. The CDR3 DNA sequence: TGTGCCAGCAGTTCCGGGACAGGGGCCAATGAGCAGTTCTTC. Encoded protein: CASSSGTGANEQFF.

The chain couples TRBV21-1 to TRBJ1-3; no check of the table's D call, TRBD1, against the DNA was made. TRBV21-1 is reported as a pseudogene. The CDR3 extends over 16 amino acids. The DNA for the CDR3 is TGTGCCAGCAGCCCGAGACAGAGATTCTCTGGAAACACCATATATTTT. Amino acid sequence: CASSPRQRFSGNTIYF.

This sequence joins TRBV27 and TRBJ2-3; 8 bases fit TRBD2. V was pared by 7 bases and J by 0 bases, with 6 bases of the junction left unmatched. The germline CDR1 and CDR2 sequences are MNHEY and SMNVEV (reference sequence). The CDR3 spans 15 residues. This chain's CDR3 is CASTGGVWSTDTQYF. CDR3 nucleotide sequence: TGTGCCAGCACGGGGGGGGTGTGGAGCACAGATACGCAGTATTTT.

This clone was recorded once. The chain joins TRBV7-3 to TRBJ2-7, with D perhaps matching TRBD2 (6 bases). There are 14 residues in the CDR3. The germline CDR1 and CDR2 sequences are SGHTA and FQGTGA. Trimming left V 2 bases short and J 0 bases short, with 8 bases between. CDR3 in DNA: TGTGCCAGCAGCTTAGGTAGCGGCTCCTACGAGCAGTACTTC. This codes for CASSLGSGSYEQYF. Combining the CDR3 with reference TRBV7-3 and TRBJ2-7 gives the whole variable domain GAGVSQTPSNKVTEKGKYVELRCDPISGHTALYWYRQSLGQGPEFLIYFQGTGAADDSGLPNDRFFAVRPEGSVSTLKIQRTERGDSAVYLCASSLGSGSYEQYFGPGTRLTVT.

In its sample, this clone was seen a few times. The chain joins TRBV7-6 to TRBJ2-1; D possibly corresponds to TRBD2 (5 bases). The CDR3 runs 16 residues. Germline V gene data show CDR1 as SGHVS and CDR2 as FNYEAQ. With 3 bases removed from V and 0 bases from J, the gap between germline ends came to 12 bases. CDR3 protein: CASSFLSGTSYNEQFF. The CDR3 bases are TGTGCCAGCAGCTTTTTATCGGGAACCTCCTACAATGAGCAGTTCTTC. The whole variable domain, filled in from reference TRBV7-6 and TRBJ2-1, reads GAGVSQSPRYKVTKRGQDVALRCDPISGHVSLYWYRQALGQGPEFLTYFNYEAQQDKSGLPNDRFSAERPEGSISTLTIQRTEQRDSAMYRCASSFLSGTSYNEQFFGPGTRLTVL.

This clone showed up just once. The chain joins TRBV7-6 to TRBJ2-1; the match to TRBD1 covers 9 bases. The CDR3 has 15 amino acids. Germline V lookup: CDR1 SGHVS, CDR2 FNYEAQ. The trim removed 5 bases at V and 6 bases at J, leaving 8 bases unmatched. CDR3 in amino acids: CASSPDRGGSNEQFF. CDR3 nucleotide sequence: TGTGCCAGCAGCCCCGACAGGGGGGGTAGCAATGAGCAGTTCTTC. Variable domain in full (rest from reference TRBV7-6 and TRBJ2-1): GAGVSQSPRYKVTKRGQDVALRCDPISGHVSLYWYRQALGQGPEFLTYFNYEAQQDKSGLPNDRFSAERPEGSISTLTIQRTEQRDSAMYRCASSPDRGGSNEQFFGPGTRLTVL.

The chain uses TRBV7-9 and TRBJ2-7; 9 bases align to TRBD1. J was trimmed by 7 bases and V by 2 bases; bases with no gene match: 6. In germline, CDR1 is SEHNR, CDR2 FQNEAQ (reference sequence). This CDR3 has 14 residues. DNA for the CDR3: TGTGCCAGCAGCTTAAACAGGGGGCTGTCGGAGCAGTACTTC. Amino acids: CASSLNRGLSEQYF.

The CDR3 nucleotides are TGTGCCAGCAGTTCCCTAGCGGGAGGATCTACCTACGAGCAGTACTTC. It specifies CASSSLAGGSTYEQYF. This chain links TRBV27 with TRBJ2-7, with TRBD2 matching over 11 bases. Per the germline V gene, CDR1 is MNHEY and CDR2 is SMNVEV (reference sequence). The CDR3 totals 16 residues. V lost 4 bases and J lost 2; bases outside the gene matches: 7.

The V call is TRBV30, the J call TRBJ1-2; 7 positions agree with TRBD1. Per germline, CDR1 GTSNPN and CDR2 SVGIG (reference sequence). This CDR3 contains 17 residues. The V gene end was trimmed by 0 bases and the J gene end by 3 bases; junction bases not matched to a gene: 13. In DNA form, the CDR3 reads TGTGCCTGGAGTGTACGGAGGGGGGACAGCAGGTACTATGGCTACACCTTC. It codes for CAWSVRRGDSRYYGYTF.

This chain links TRBV28 with TRBJ2-2; D is possibly TRBD1 (6 bases). Germline V gene data show CDR1 as MDHEN and CDR2 as SYDVKM. CDR3 length: 14 residues. V was pared by 6 bases and J by 3 bases, with 11 bases between. This chain's CDR3 is CASRTGRDTGELFF. CDR3 DNA sequence: TGTGCCAGCAGGACAGGCCGGGACACCGGGGAGCTGTTTTTT.

The DNA for the CDR3 is TGTGCCAGCAGTTTTAGGGCAGGGGATGGCTACACCTTC. Its translation is CASSFRAGDGYTF. This chain connects TRBV27 to TRBJ1-2, with a possible D match to TRBD1 (6 bases). The CDR3 length is 13 residues. From germline, CDR1 is MNHEY and CDR2 SMNVEV (reference sequence). V was cut by 3 bases and J by 6 bases, with 11 bases left in between.

V is TRBV11-1 and J is TRBJ1-2; D perhaps matches TRBD1 (6 bases). V gave up 2 bases and J gave up 2 bases, with 12 bases separating them. CDR1 is SGHAT, CDR2 FQDESV, per germline (reference sequence). The CDR3 is 15 residues long. The CDR3 sequence is CASSLSGAFNYGYTF. The CDR3 region has the DNA TGTGCCAGCAGCTTATCAGGGGCCTTCAACTATGGCTACACCTTC.

This chain's CDR3 is CSVVGGRGTDTQYF. In DNA, the CDR3 is TGCAGCGTTGTGGGGGGGCGCGGCACAGATACGCAGTATTTT. V gene TRBV29-1 combines with J gene TRBJ2-3, with D perhaps matching TRBD2 (7 bases). Trimming cost V 4 bases and J 1 base, with 12 bases left between them. Per the germline V gene, CDR1 is SQVTM and CDR2 is ANQGSEA. This CDR3 region has 14 residues.

The V call is TRBV30, the J call TRBJ2-1; D gene unclear. Germline lookup yields CDR1 GTSNPN and CDR2 SVGIG (reference sequence). CDR3 length: 18 amino acids. Trimming removed 2 bases from V and 1 base from J, with 21 bases in between. The CDR3 DNA sequence: TGTGCCTGGAGTTCCCCACTTATCGGAGTGCCTTCCTACAATGAGCAGTTCTTC. It codes for CAWSSPLIGVPSYNEQFF.

The CDR3: CASSPDRDEDQPQHF. The CDR3 DNA sequence: TGTGCCAGTAGTCCCGACAGGGACGAGGATCAGCCCCAGCATTTT. The chain links TRBV19 to TRBJ1-5; 7 bases are shared with TRBD1. V lost 5 bases to trimming and J lost 5 bases; unmatched junction nucleotides: 9. This CDR3 region has 15 residues. Germline V gives CDR1 LNHDA, CDR2 SQIVND (reference sequence). Complete variable domain (other parts from reference TRBV19 and TRBJ1-5): DGGITQSPKYLFRKEGQNVTLSCEQNLNHDAMYWYRQDPGQGLRLIYYSQIVNDFQKGDIAEGYSVSREKKESFPLTVTSAQKNPTAFYLCASSPDRDEDQPQHFGDGTRLSIL.

The chain employs TRBV6-5 and TRBJ2-7; no clear D gene. Germline V lookup: CDR1 MNHEY, CDR2 SVGAGI. This CDR3 has 14 amino acids. With 0 bases removed from V and 2 bases from J, the gap between germline ends came to 8 bases. The CDR3 DNA is TGTGCCAGCAGTTACTCTCGGTCTGCCTACGAGCAGTACTTC. Protein: CASSYSRSAYEQYF.

The genes are TRBV4-1 and TRBJ2-7; tentative D call: TRBD1 (6 bases). Trimming took 2 bases from V and 2 from J, leaving 10 bases between them. In germline, CDR1 is MGHRA, CDR2 YSYEKL. This CDR3 spans 14 amino acids. In DNA form, the CDR3 reads TGCGCCAGCAGCCAACCAGGGGCCACCTACGAGCAGTACTTC. As protein: CASSQPGATYEQYF.

The chain has TRBV4-1 and TRBJ2-2, with 7 bases that match TRBD2. The length of the CDR3 is 17 residues. After removal of 0 bases from V and 3 bases from J, the junction contained 7 bases not matched to a gene. Germline V gene sequence: CDR1 MGHRA, CDR2 YSYEKL. The CDR3 bases are TGCGCCAGCAGCCAAGACCTGGCGGGAGTGGACACCGGGGAGCTGTTTTTT. Amino acids: CASSQDLAGVDTGELFF.